This T cell receptor beta chain is drawn from a study of CD8+ T cells in alopecia areata. Across the study: It was oral tofacitinib, at 5 to 10 mg twice daily, that treated patients received. Study outcomes and limitations: Unlike in mice, where it was clearer, TCR sharing across patients was less clear, possibly HLA-related. Normal skin contains resident alphabeta T cells, and these are also sequenced in scalp samples. Especially in alopecia totalis/universalis, lesional scalp showed greater clonality than normal scalp did.

Trimming removed 2 bases from V and 6 bases from J; junction bases left unmatched: 8. The germline CDR1 and CDR2 sequences are SEHNR and FQNEAQ (reference sequence). The CDR3 contains 15 residues. Sequencing used cDNA as its template, made by extracting RNA and reverse transcribing it. Generated by immunoSEQ multiplex PCR, the TCRdb table keeps only in-frame clones and is missing some. Of roughly 6,800 clones listed, roughly 64% are singletons. There are a few counts of this clone. What it binds is unknown. In alopecia areata patients, both lesional scalp punch biopsies and peripheral blood were collected.

The source was skin, collected at week 0. This chain links TRBV7-9 with TRBJ1-2, with 8 bases matching TRBD1. This TCR derives from a human donor with alopecia areata. This chain's CDR3 is CASSLPVGQGHGYTF. The CDR3 nucleotides read TGTGCCAGCAGCTTACCCGTCGGACAGGGCCATGGCTACACCTTC.